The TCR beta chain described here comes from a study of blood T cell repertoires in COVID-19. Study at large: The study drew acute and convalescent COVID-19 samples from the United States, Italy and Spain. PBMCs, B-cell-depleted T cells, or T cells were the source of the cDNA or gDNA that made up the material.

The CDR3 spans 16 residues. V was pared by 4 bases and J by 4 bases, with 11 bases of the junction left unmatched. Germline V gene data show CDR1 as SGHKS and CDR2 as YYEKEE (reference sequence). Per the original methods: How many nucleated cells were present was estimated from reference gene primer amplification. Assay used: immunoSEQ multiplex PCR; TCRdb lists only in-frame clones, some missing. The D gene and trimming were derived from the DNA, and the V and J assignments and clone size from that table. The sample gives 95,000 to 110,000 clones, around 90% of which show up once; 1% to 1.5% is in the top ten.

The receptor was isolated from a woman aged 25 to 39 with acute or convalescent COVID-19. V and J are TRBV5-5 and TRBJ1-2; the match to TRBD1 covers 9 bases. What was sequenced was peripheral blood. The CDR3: CASSLDRGRAIYGYTF. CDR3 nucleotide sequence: TGTGCCAGCAGCCTGGACAGGGGACGCGCGATCTATGGCTACACCTTC.